This T cell receptor beta chain came from a study of T cells in tuberculosis. On this clone: Its specificity is not known.

The table came from immunoSEQ multiplex PCR; TCRdb's copy has only in-frame clones and leaves some out. The table shows about 43,000 clones, with roughly 94% occurring only once. Regarding the study as a whole: Cases with active tuberculosis were adults, while controls were adolescents.

CDR3 length: 16 residues. CDR1 MNHEY and CDR2 SMNVEV come from the germline V gene (reference sequence). Between the trimmed V and J ends, which lost 2 bases and 0 bases, there was a span of 11 bases. This chain joins TRBV27 and TRBJ1-3; D ambiguous. The sequencing sample was made of PBMCs. This TCR was sampled from a donor between 10 and 35 years old with latent tuberculosis or without tuberculosis infection. Some clones in this sample may be carry-over from other donors' samples. Here the CDR3 reads CASSLRGQLSGNTIYF. As DNA, the CDR3 is TGTGCCAGCAGTTTACGTGGGCAACTCTCTGGAAACACCATATATTTT.